This is a list of T cell receptor beta chains from one sample in a study of cytomegalovirus exposure and HLA in healthy donors. Some clones are missing from TCRdb's copy, which holds only in-frame ones; the method was immunoSEQ multiplex PCR. This sample's table has more than 75,000 clones. Material: PBMCs. The receptors originated from a man aged 50-60 years in good health and CMV-seropositive. The CDR3 runs from the conserved cysteine through the conserved F or W. Fields, in order: V gene, J gene, D gene, CDR3 protein, CDR3 DNA. D genes are given only for firm matches.

TRBV5-1,TRBJ2-2,TRBD2,CASSPGGWNTGELFF,TGCGCCAGCAGCCCGGGAGGCTGGAACACCGGGGAGCTGTTTTTT
TRBV12-2,TRBJ2-1,.,CASRLENELAGANNEQFF,TGTGCAAGTCGCTTAGAGAATGAATTAGCGGGAGCTAACAATGAGCAGTTCTTC
TRBV5-1,TRBJ2-6,.,CASMTGTGANVLTF,TGCGCCAGCATGACGGGGACTGGGGCCAACGTCCTGACTTTC
TRBV6-5,TRBJ1-1,.,CASGRRQFGEAFF,TGTGCCAGCGGGAGGAGACAGTTTGGGGAAGCTTTCTTT
TRBV19,TRBJ2-1,TRBD1,CASNGKQGFYNEQFF,TGTGCCAGCAACGGGAAACAGGGGTTCTACAATGAGCAGTTCTTC
TRBV27,TRBJ2-5,TRBD1,CASSFRGREGGETQYF,TGTGCCAGCAGTTTCAGGGGGCGCGAGGGTGGGGAGACCCAGTACTTC
TRBV7-8,TRBJ2-3,TRBD2,CASSLSSGRTDTQYF,TGTGCCAGCAGCTTGTCTAGCGGGAGGACAGATACGCAGTATTTT
TRBV19,TRBJ2-1,.,CASSIGPIAVANEQFF,TGTGCCAGTAGTATAGGGCCCATAGCAGTGGCCAATGAGCAGTTCTTC
TRBV10-3,TRBJ2-2,.,CAISGLVGTGELFF,TGTGCCATCAGTGGACTAGTAGGCACCGGGGAGCTGTTTTTT
TRBV7-9,TRBJ2-2,TRBD2,CASSPGTSGTPPAGELFF,TGTGCCAGCAGCCCCGGGACTAGCGGGACCCCCCCGGCCGGGGAGCTGTTTTTT
TRBV29-1,TRBJ1-2,TRBD1,CSVETGGRGYTF,TGCAGCGTGGAGACAGGGGGTCGTGGCTACACCTTC
TRBV4-1,TRBJ1-5,.,CASSQDGNSPYQPQHF,TGCGCCAGCAGCCAAGATGGCAATAGCCCATATCAGCCCCAGCATTTT
TRBV18,TRBJ1-1,.,CASSISEVNTEAFF,TGTGCCAGCTCAATCTCGGAGGTTAACACTGAAGCTTTCTTT
TRBV19,TRBJ1-5,.,CASSRGWQANQPQHF,TGTGCCAGTAGCCGGGGATGGCAGGCAAATCAGCCCCAGCATTTT
TRBV7-2,TRBJ1-5,TRBD1,CASSPDRGQPQHF,TGTGCCAGCAGCCCCGACAGGGGGCAGCCCCAGCATTTT
TRBV7-9,TRBJ1-1,.,CASSLGLTTEAFF,TGTGCCAGCAGCTTAGGACTCACCACTGAAGCTTTCTTT
TRBV9,TRBJ2-2,TRBD2,CASSVEGLAGYTGELFF,TGTGCCAGCAGCGTAGAAGGACTAGCGGGTTACACCGGGGAGCTGTTTTTT
TRBV4-3,TRBJ1-1,.,CASSQFRGGTEAFF,TGCGCCAGCAGCCAATTTCGAGGGGGCACTGAAGCTTTCTTT
TRBV29-1,TRBJ1-2,.,CSVEMGVGNYGYTF,TGCAGCGTTGAGATGGGCGTTGGTAACTATGGCTACACCTTC
TRBV13,TRBJ2-7,TRBD2,CASSPVPAGASSEQYF,TGTGCCAGCAGTCCCGTTCCGGCGGGAGCGTCCAGCGAGCAGTACTTC
TRBV5-8,TRBJ1-1,.,CASSLNRESEAFF,TGTGCCAGCAGCCTGAACAGGGAGAGTGAAGCTTTCTTT
TRBV19,TRBJ2-1,TRBD2,CASSMGLAGLDNEQFF,TGTGCCAGTAGTATGGGACTAGCGGGGCTCGACAATGAGCAGTTCTTC
TRBV5-1,TRBJ1-4,TRBD1,CASSSGTVNEKLFF,TGCGCCAGCAGCTCCGGGACAGTTAATGAAAAACTGTTTTTT
TRBV18,TRBJ2-3,TRBD2,CASSPLAGGDTDTQYF,TGTGCCAGCTCACCCCTAGCGGGAGGTGACACAGATACGCAGTATTTT
TRBV6-5,TRBJ1-2,.,CASSYSTADNYGYTF,TGTGCCAGCAGTTACTCGACAGCTGATAACTATGGCTACACCTTC
TRBV30,TRBJ2-5,.,CALVGLGGEETQYF,TGTGCCCTTGTGGGCCTAGGAGGGGAAGAGACCCAGTACTTC
TRBV4-3,TRBJ2-2,.,CASSHTANTGELFF,TGCGCCAGCAGCCACACGGCGAACACCGGGGAGCTGTTTTTT
TRBV7-2,TRBJ2-5,.,CASTRGRGETQYF,TGTGCCAGCACAAGGGGAAGAGGAGAGACCCAGTACTTC
TRBV18,TRBJ1-2,TRBD1,CASSPYLMEGGGESGYTF,TGTGCCAGCTCACCATATCTAATGGAAGGGGGCGGTGAGTCTGGCTACACCTTC
TRBV5-1,TRBJ1-1,TRBD1,CASDTGTGGVKGAFF,TGCGCCAGCGACACCGGGACAGGGGGCGTGAAGGGAGCTTTCTTT